Presented here are 22 T cell receptor beta chains from one specimen sequenced in a study of blood T cell repertoires in COVID-19. TCRdb keeps only in-frame clones here, not all; method: immunoSEQ multiplex PCR. The sample holds fewer than 400,000 clones, 75% to 90% seen once. Sequencing used peripheral blood. The origin of the receptors is a woman aged 18-29 years with acute or convalescent COVID-19.

This rearrangement joins TRBV4-1 to TRBJ1-5, with 11 bases lining up with TRBD1. The CDR3 loop spans 16 amino acids. Germline V gene data show CDR1 as MGHRA and CDR2 as YSYEKL. V was pared by 1 base and J by 6 bases, with 5 bases of the junction left unmatched. The CDR3 DNA reads as TGCGCCAGCAGCCAAGTTGAGGACAGGGGGCTTCAGCCCCAGCATTTT. Protein sequence: CASSQVEDRGLQPQHF.

The gene calls are TRBV19 and TRBJ2-1; maybe TRBD2 (5 bases). Trimming removed 6 bases from V and 2 bases from J, with 14 bases in between. The CDR3 length is 15 residues. From germline, CDR1 is LNHDA and CDR2 SQIVND (reference sequence). CDR3 in DNA: TGTGCCAGTAGACCCAGCGGAGCAACCTACAATGAGCAGTTCTTC. It translates to CASRPSGATYNEQFF.

The chain joins TRBV6-6 to TRBJ1-5; the match to TRBD1 covers 7 bases. This CDR3 contains 14 residues. V lost 10 bases, J lost 0 bases, and 6 bases stayed unmatched. Germline CDR1 reads MNHNY; CDR2 reads SVGAGI (reference sequence). The CDR3 nucleotides read TGTGCCACCATGACAGGGAATAGCAATCAGCCCCAGCATTTT. Protein: CATMTGNSNQPQHF.

The chain combines TRBV7-9 with TRBJ1-6; tentative D call: TRBD1 (6 bases). V lost 1 base and J 7 bases, leaving 11 bases between the germline ends. The V gene's germline CDR1 is SEHNR and CDR2 FQNEAQ (reference sequence). This CDR3 has 15 amino acids. CDR3 in amino acids: CASSLGQGHNSPLHF. CDR3 coding DNA: TGTGCCAGCAGCTTAGGTCAGGGACACAATTCACCCCTCCACTTT.

This chain connects TRBV5-4 to TRBJ2-7; possible D gene TRBD2, 5 bases. Germline V gives CDR1 SGHNT, CDR2 YYREEE (reference sequence). This CDR3 contains 12 residues. The V end lost 5 bases, the J end lost 0 bases, and 6 bases lay between the germline ends. For the CDR3, the DNA is TGTGCCAGCAGACGGGACTCCTACGAGCAGTACTTC. It translates to CASRRDSYEQYF. Based on the CDR3 plus reference TRBV5-4 and TRBJ2-7, the full variable domain is ETGVTQSPTHLIKTRGQQVTLRCSSQSGHNTVSWYQQALGQGPQFIFQYYREEENGRGNFPPRFSGLQFPNYSSELNVNALELDDSALYLCASRRDSYEQYFGPGTRLTVT.

The J gene is TRBJ2-7, the V gene TRBV28; 7 bases are shared with TRBD2. The germline V gene encodes CDR1 MDHEN and CDR2 SYDVKM. Trimming took 6 bases from V and 6 from J; bases not matched to a gene: 14. The CDR3 contains 15 residues. CDR3 sequence reads: CASRLRGGEGREQYF. The CDR3 nucleotides read TGTGCCAGCAGGCTCCGCGGCGGGGAGGGGCGCGAGCAGTACTTC.

The chain uses TRBV5-6 and TRBJ1-6; 8 positions match TRBD1. CDR1 and CDR2 from the germline V gene are SGHDT and YYEEEE. V lost 2 bases and J lost 8; bases outside the gene matches: 3. This CDR3 has 14 amino acids. The CDR3 protein is CASSFDRGYSPLHF. In DNA form, the CDR3 reads TGTGCCAGCAGCTTCGACAGGGGTTATTCACCCCTCCACTTT.

The chain has TRBV5-4 and TRBJ2-6; TRBD1 matches 8 bases. V shed 4 bases, J shed 2 bases, and the junction held 2 bases outside the gene matches. Looked up from germline, CDR1 is SGHNT and CDR2 is YYREEE (reference sequence). This CDR3 spans 15 amino acids. Written as DNA, the CDR3 is TGTGCCAGCAGCCTGACAGGGGCTGGGGCCAACGTCCTGACTTTC. Its translation is CASSLTGAGANVLTF.

This clone was seen a few times. The chain couples TRBV6-5 to TRBJ1-2, with D perhaps matching TRBD1 (6 bases). The V gene lost 7 bases and the J gene lost 6 bases, with 18 bases spanning the gap. This CDR3 contains 14 residues. The germline V gene encodes CDR1 MNHEY and CDR2 SVGAGI. CDR3 amino acids: CASTKTRGMDGYTF. The DNA for the CDR3 is TGTGCCAGCACAAAAACGAGGGGGATGGATGGCTACACCTTC.

This rearrangement joins TRBV6-1 to TRBJ2-1; 11 bases line up with TRBD2. CDR1 and CDR2 from the germline V gene are MNHNS and SASEGT. The CDR3 extends over 15 amino acids. Trimming at V came to 4 bases and at J to 6 bases, leaving 5 bases not matched to a gene. CDR3 nucleotides: TGTGCCAGCAGTGCACTAGCGGGAGTAATCAATGAGCAGTTCTTC. It codes for CASSALAGVINEQFF.

This clone appeared once. This rearrangement joins TRBV19 to TRBJ2-2; TRBD2 matches 11 bases. After removal of 8 bases from V and 6 bases from J, the junction contained 8 bases not matched to a gene. CDR3 length: 15 amino acids. Germline-derived CDR1 and CDR2 are LNHDA and SQIVND (reference sequence). DNA for the CDR3: TGTGCCAGTCGCTTAGCGGGAGGGGACGCCGGGGAGCTGTTTTTT. Residues: CASRLAGGDAGELFF.

The rearrangement uses TRBV5-6 and TRBJ2-1; D gene ambiguous. CDR3 size: 14 residues. Trimming cost V 0 bases and J 5 bases, with 9 bases left between them. Germline assignment: CDR1 SGHDT and CDR2 YYEEEE. CDR3 protein: CASSLVAENNEQFF. Written as DNA, the CDR3 is TGTGCCAGCAGCTTGGTAGCAGAGAACAATGAGCAGTTCTTC. The variable domain in full, completed from reference TRBV5-6 and TRBJ2-1, reads DAGVTQSPTHLIKTRGQQVTLRCSPKSGHDTVSWYQQALGQGPQFIFQYYEEEERQRGNFPDRFSGHQFPNYSSELNVNALLLGDSALYLCASSLVAENNEQFFGPGTRLTVL.

The V call is TRBV24-1, the J call TRBJ2-5; D not resolved. This CDR3 contains 18 residues. Germline V gene data show CDR1 as KGHDR and CDR2 as SFDVKD. Trimming removed 0 bases from V and 1 base from J, with 17 bases in between. The CDR3: CATSDLHSFSGSQETQYF. The CDR3 nucleotides are TGTGCCACCAGTGATTTGCACAGCTTCAGTGGATCCCAAGAGACCCAGTACTTC.

V usage is TRBV24-1 and J usage is TRBJ2-1; D remains ambiguous. This CDR3 is built from 16 residues. The ends were cut back, 7 bases at V and 0 bases at J, with 15 bases in the middle. Germline CDR1 and CDR2: KGHDR and SFDVKD. The CDR3 loop reads CATSPTTPNSYNEQFF. The CDR3 DNA follows: TGTGCCACCAGCCCCACGACTCCTAACTCCTACAATGAGCAGTTCTTC.

The V call is TRBV29-1, the J call TRBJ2-5, with D perhaps matching TRBD1 (6 bases). V was clipped by 3 bases and J by 0 bases, with 11 bases between them. The germline CDR1 and CDR2 sequences are SQVTM and ANQGSEA. This CDR3 is built from 14 residues. CDR3 sequence (DNA): TGCAGCGTTGAGGGGGACACCCACCAAGAGACCCAGTACTTC. Translating it yields CSVEGDTHQETQYF.

The chain has TRBV11-3 and TRBJ2-7; 13 bases are a match to TRBD2. There are 17 residues in the CDR3. V gave up 5 bases and J gave up 5 bases; unmatched junction bases: 12. Germline values: CDR1 SGHNT, CDR2 YENEEA. The CDR3, as DNA: TGTGCCAGCAGCCCCGGGACTAGCGGGAATGGTTTCCACGAGCAGTACTTC. This gives the protein CASSPGTSGNGFHEQYF. The full variable domain, completed using reference TRBV11-3 and TRBJ2-7, is EAGVVQSPRYKIIEKKQPVAFWCNPISGHNTLYWYLQNLGQGPELLIRYENEEAVDDSQLPKDRFSAERLKGVDSTLKIQPAELGDSAVYLCASSPGTSGNGFHEQYFGPGTRLTVT.

This clone was detected a few times. J is TRBJ2-2 and V is TRBV6-4, with 11 bases that match TRBD2. The CDR3 contains 17 residues. The V segment lost 8 bases and the J segment 5 bases; nucleotides outside the gene matches: 13. Germline lookup yields CDR1 MRHNA and CDR2 SNTAGT. The CDR3 bases are TGTGCCAGCCCCAGATATCGACTAGCGGGGCGGACCGGGGAGCTGTTTTTT. Amino acids: CASPRYRLAGRTGELFF.

A few counts support this clone. The rearrangement links TRBV29-1 to TRBJ2-7, with 9 bases fitting TRBD1. Germline CDR1 is SQVTM and CDR2 is ANQGSEA. The CDR3 spans 16 residues. The V and J ends lost 0 bases and 2 bases, in that order; junction bases with no gene match: 8. This chain's CDR3 is CSVEDRNRGPPYEQYF. The CDR3 nucleotides read TGCAGCGTTGAAGATCGGAACAGGGGGCCTCCCTACGAGCAGTACTTC.

The chain recombines TRBV7-3 with TRBJ2-1; 8 nucleotides align to TRBD2. The CDR3 runs 14 residues. Germline V gives CDR1 SGHTA, CDR2 FQGTGA. The J segment lost 6 bases and the V segment lost 5 bases, leaving 6 bases of the junction unmatched. This chain's CDR3 is CASSRTSSGNEQFF. In DNA, the CDR3 is TGTGCCAGCAGCCGGACTAGCTCGGGCAATGAGCAGTTCTTC. The whole variable domain, remainder taken from reference TRBV7-3 and TRBJ2-1, is GAGVSQTPSNKVTEKGKYVELRCDPISGHTALYWYRQSLGQGPEFLIYFQGTGAADDSGLPNDRFFAVRPEGSVSTLKIQRTERGDSAVYLCASSRTSSGNEQFFGPGTRLTVL.

This clone has a single count. Other nucleotide sequences from this sample produce the same CDR3. This chain joins TRBV5-4 and TRBJ1-1; D uncertain. The CDR3 spans 14 residues. The V and J ends lost 2 bases and 0 bases respectively, with 8 bases between them. Germline CDR1 is SGHNT and CDR2 is YYREEE (reference sequence). The CDR3 reads CASSLASMNTEAFF. CDR3 sequence (DNA): TGTGCCAGCAGCTTAGCCTCCATGAACACTGAAGCTTTCTTT.

This clone is a singleton in its sample. The chain has TRBV10-1 and TRBJ2-7; D gene ambiguous. The CDR3 covers 10 residues. Trimming removed 10 bases from V and 3 bases from J, with 7 bases in between. CDR1 and CDR2 (germline): WNHNN, SYGVQD (reference sequence). In nucleotides, the CDR3 is TGCGCCACTAGAGACTACGAGCAGTACTTC. This sequence encodes CATRDYEQYF.

This chain links TRBV1 with TRBJ2-2; TRBD2, the table's D call, was not compared with the DNA. TRBV1 is shown as a pseudogene. CDR3 size: 16 residues. The CDR3 DNA follows: TGCACCAGCAGCCATCGAGGCGGGGGGGACACCGGGGAGCTGTTTTTT. Its translation: CTSSHRGGGDTGELFF.